This note documents a single T cell receptor beta chain sequence. It was with unique molecular identifiers that the TCRbeta library was prepared. TCRdb reprocessed the PCR reads with MiXCR, giving one entry per CDR3 protein. The sample includes some 280,000 distinct CDR3 sequences, 9.9% of them seen just once. The sample is drawn from a study of T-cell reconstitution after alpha-beta-depleted transplantation in children. Per germline, CDR1 MDHEN and CDR2 SYDVKM. This CDR3 contains 10 residues. V was shortened by 8 bases and J by 7 bases, with 8 bases between the two germline ends. The chain carries TRBV28 and TRBJ1-1; D unclear. The clonotype comes from a human donor who donated a stem cell graft to a child with SCID. The specimen comprised PBMCs from the stem cell graft donor, sampled from the stem cell graft. CDR3: CASWRDEAFF. For the CDR3, the DNA is TGTGCCAGCTGGAGGGATGAAGCTTTCTTT.